Reported below is one TCR beta chain. What it recognizes is unknown. PCR amplification relied on 60 Vbeta primers (plus 13 Jbeta primers). This table comes from immunoSEQ multiplex PCR, and its TCRdb copy is limited to in-frame clones, with some not included. The sample yields 110,000 to 150,000 clones, approximately 79% seen once. This sample stems from a study of cytomegalovirus exposure and HLA in healthy donors. Study summary: There were approximately 85 million unique TCRs (from HLA-typed donors) in an early data release. General study results and limits: In presence/absence analyses, roughly uniform sequencing depth across donors was assumed. Among TCR beta chains, those listed as cytomegalovirus-associated numbered over 150. Approximately 18,000 TCR beta sequences were associated with HLA alleles at 0.05 false discovery rate in a later analysis.

This CDR3 comprises 13 residues. Germline values: CDR1 LNHNV, CDR2 YYDKDF (reference sequence). The V end was cut by 1 base, the J end by 6 bases, with 9 bases between. The TCR sequence derives from a woman in her forties or fifties in good health and CMV-seropositive. The chain is built from TRBV15 and TRBJ1-1, with D unclear. Sample: PBMCs. The CDR3 loop reads CATSRAEGAEAFF. CDR3 sequence (DNA): TGTGCCACCAGCAGAGCTGAGGGTGCTGAAGCTTTCTTT.